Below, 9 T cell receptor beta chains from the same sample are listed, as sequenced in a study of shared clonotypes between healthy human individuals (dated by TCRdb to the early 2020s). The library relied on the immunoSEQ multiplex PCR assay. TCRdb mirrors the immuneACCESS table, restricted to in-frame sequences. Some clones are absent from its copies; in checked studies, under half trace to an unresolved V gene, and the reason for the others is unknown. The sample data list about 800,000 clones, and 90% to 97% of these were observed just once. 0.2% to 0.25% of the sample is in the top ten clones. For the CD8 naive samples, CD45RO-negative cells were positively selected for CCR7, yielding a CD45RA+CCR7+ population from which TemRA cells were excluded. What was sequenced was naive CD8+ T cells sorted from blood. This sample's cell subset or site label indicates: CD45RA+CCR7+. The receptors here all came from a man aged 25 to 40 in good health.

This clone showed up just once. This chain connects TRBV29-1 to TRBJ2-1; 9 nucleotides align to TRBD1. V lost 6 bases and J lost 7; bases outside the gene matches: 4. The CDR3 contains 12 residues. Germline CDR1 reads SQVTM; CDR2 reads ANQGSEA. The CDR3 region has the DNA TGCAGCGTCCTGACAGGGGGTAATGAGCAGTTCTTC. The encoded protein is CSVLTGGNEQFF.

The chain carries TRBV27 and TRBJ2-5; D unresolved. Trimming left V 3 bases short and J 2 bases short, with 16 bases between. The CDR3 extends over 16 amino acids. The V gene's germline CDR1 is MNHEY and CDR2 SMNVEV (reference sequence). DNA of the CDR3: TGTGCCAGCAGTTTGGTTCTGCCGCGGTGGCAAGAGACCCAGTACTTC. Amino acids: CASSLVLPRWQETQYF.

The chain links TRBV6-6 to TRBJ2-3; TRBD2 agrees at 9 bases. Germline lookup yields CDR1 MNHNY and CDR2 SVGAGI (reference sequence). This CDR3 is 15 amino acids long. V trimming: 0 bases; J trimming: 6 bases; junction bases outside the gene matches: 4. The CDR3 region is CASSYSGGRADTQYF. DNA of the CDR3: TGTGCCAGCAGTTACTCCGGCGGGAGGGCGGATACGCAGTATTTT.

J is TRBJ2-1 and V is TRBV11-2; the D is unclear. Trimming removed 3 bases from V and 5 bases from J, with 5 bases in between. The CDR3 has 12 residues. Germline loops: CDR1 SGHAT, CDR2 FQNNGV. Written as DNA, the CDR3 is TGTGCCAGCAGCTTCCTGAACAATGAGCAGTTCTTC. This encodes CASSFLNNEQFF.

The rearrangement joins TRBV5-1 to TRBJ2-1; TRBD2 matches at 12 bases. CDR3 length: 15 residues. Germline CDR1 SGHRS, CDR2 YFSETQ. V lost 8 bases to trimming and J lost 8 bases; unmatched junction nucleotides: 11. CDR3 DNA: TGCGCCAGTACCCCAGGACTAGCGGGGTCCGATGAGCAGTTCTTC. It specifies CASTPGLAGSDEQFF. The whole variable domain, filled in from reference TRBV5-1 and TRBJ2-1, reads KAGVTQTPRYLIKTRGQQVTLSCSPISGHRSVSWYQQTPGQGLQFLFEYFSETQRNKGNFPGRFSGRQFSNSRSEMNVSTLELGDSALYLCASTPGLAGSDEQFFGPGTRLTVL.

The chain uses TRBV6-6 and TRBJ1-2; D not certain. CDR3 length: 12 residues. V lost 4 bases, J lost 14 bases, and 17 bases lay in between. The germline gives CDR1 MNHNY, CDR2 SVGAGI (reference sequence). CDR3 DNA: TGTGCCAGCAGTTCGGGCCTGCGATCTTGGACCTTC. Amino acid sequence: CASSSGLRSWTF.

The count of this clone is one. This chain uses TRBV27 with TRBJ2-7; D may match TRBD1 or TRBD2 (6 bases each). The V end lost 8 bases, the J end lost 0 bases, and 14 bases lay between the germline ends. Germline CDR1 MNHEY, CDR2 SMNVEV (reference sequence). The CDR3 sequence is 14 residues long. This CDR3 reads CASGKGGSSYEQYF. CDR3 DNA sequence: TGTGCCAGCGGCAAGGGGGGTAGCTCCTACGAGCAGTACTTC.

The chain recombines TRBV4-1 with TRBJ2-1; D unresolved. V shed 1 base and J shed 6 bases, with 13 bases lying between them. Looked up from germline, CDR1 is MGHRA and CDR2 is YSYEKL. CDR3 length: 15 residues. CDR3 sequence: CASSQVDTASNEQFF. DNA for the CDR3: TGCGCCAGCAGCCAAGTAGACACAGCGAGCAATGAGCAGTTCTTC.

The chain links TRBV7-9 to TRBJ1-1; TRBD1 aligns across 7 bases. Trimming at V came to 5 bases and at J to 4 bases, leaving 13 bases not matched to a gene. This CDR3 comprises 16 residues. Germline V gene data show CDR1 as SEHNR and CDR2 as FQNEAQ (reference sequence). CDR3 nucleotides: TGTGCCAGCAGCCCCGCCGGGACAGTCGAGGGCACTGAAGCTTTCTTT. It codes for CASSPAGTVEGTEAFF.